This T cell receptor beta chain is drawn from a study of T cells in Graves' hyperthyroidism and ophthalmopathy. The V gene lost 7 bases and the J gene lost 8 bases, with 8 bases spanning the gap. CDR3 size: 10 residues. Germline V CDR1 and CDR2: SNHLY, FYNNEI. What was amplified from RNA transcripts were TCR beta CDR3 regions. First-round RT-PCR targeting the TCR CDR3 was performed with the HTBI primer set. TCRdb fed the multiplex PCR reads into MiXCR, producing one record per CDR3 protein. The sample lists some 250,000 distinct CDR3 sequences, approximately 14% seen once, with more than 30% in the top ten. Many counts were recorded for this clonotype. These patients, aged 18 to 65, had recently diagnosed hyperthyroidism lasting under 2 months. The diagnoses drew upon clinical symptoms, serum thyroxine and TRAb, thyroid ultrasound and orbital computed tomography.

This clonotype was sampled from a woman between 45 and 65 years old with Graves' hyperthyroidism that later progressed to Graves' ophthalmopathy. This sequence joins TRBV2 and TRBJ1-1; no reliable D call. What was sequenced was blood. The CDR3 loop is CASTLSEAFF. DNA for the CDR3: TGTGCCAGCACCCTTTCGGAAGCTTTCTTT.